What follows are 23 T cell receptor beta chains derived from one specimen sequenced in a study of glioma-infiltrating T cells. The iRepertoire nested amplicon-rescue multiplex PCR amplified TCR alpha and beta CDR3s from RNA. Using its own MiXCR run on the multiplex PCR reads, TCRdb lists one record per CDR3 protein. Among about 130,000 distinct CDR3 sequences, 20% to 25% were seen once, and the ten largest hold about a quarter. Sequenced: glioma tissue, nonneoplastic brain tissue, or PBMCs (not recorded which). The receptors originated from a human donor with low-grade glioma or glioblastoma, undergoing nonglioma brain surgery, or in good health (not recorded which).

This chain connects TRBV7-9 to TRBJ2-1, with TRBD1 identical over 9 bases. The ends lost 5 bases at V and 3 bases at J; junction bases unmatched: 2. The CDR3 loop spans 14 amino acids. Germline V gene lookup returns CDR1 SEHNR and CDR2 FQNEAQ (reference sequence). The CDR3 DNA follows: TGTGCCAGCAGCGGACAGGGGTTCTACAATGAGCAGTTCTTC. Its translation: CASSGQGFYNEQFF.

This clonotype came up a few times. The V gene is TRBV5-1, the J gene TRBJ2-3; 8 bases map to TRBD1. The germline V gene has CDR1 SGHRS and CDR2 YFSETQ. The CDR3 runs to 14 residues. After removal of 4 bases from V and 4 bases from J, the junction contained 5 bases not matched to a gene. The CDR3 sequence: CASSGDRLADTQYF. For the CDR3, the DNA is TGCGCCAGCAGCGGGGACAGGTTAGCAGATACGCAGTATTTT.

This clonotype was detected many times. The J gene is TRBJ1-6, the V gene TRBV20-1; D might be TRBD1 (5 bases). CDR3 length: 15 residues. Trimming cost V 3 bases and J 6 bases, with 15 bases left between them. Germline V lookup: CDR1 DFQATT, CDR2 SNEGSKA (reference sequence). In DNA form, the CDR3 reads TGCAGTGCTAGGGGGGACGCTCGCGGTAATTCACCCCTCCACTTT. Its protein is CSARGDARGNSPLHF.

This clonotype has more than one count but fewer than ten. The chain couples TRBV3-1 to TRBJ2-5; no clear D gene. This CDR3 has 13 amino acids. The germline V gene has CDR1 LGHDT and CDR2 YNNKEL (reference sequence). The V end was cut by 6 bases, the J end by 1 base, with 9 bases between. The CDR3 region has the DNA TGTGCCAGCAGGCTCCAGTCCCAAGAGACCCAGTACTTC. Protein sequence: CASRLQSQETQYF.

The V call is TRBV24-1, the J call TRBJ1-2; 7 positions agree with TRBD1. Germline V lookup: CDR1 KGHDR, CDR2 SFDVKD. This CDR3 contains 13 residues. Trimming removed 3 bases from V and 7 bases from J; junction bases left unmatched: 4. CDR3 bases: TGTGCCACCAGTGATGGGACAGACTGTGGCTACACCTTC. It translates to CATSDGTDCGYTF.

This chain links TRBV29-1 with TRBJ1-5, with D possibly TRBD1 on 6 matching bases. Trimming shortened V by 7 bases and J by 7 bases, and 14 bases separated the two germline ends. Germline V gene lookup returns CDR1 SQVTM and CDR2 ANQGSEA. The CDR3 consists of 12 residues. Here the CDR3 DNA reads TGCAGCGGGGGGGGGGCAGGACAGCCCCAGCATTTT. Amino acids: CSGGGAGQPQHF.

This clonotype was picked up many times. The chain links TRBV6-1 to TRBJ1-1; D is unresolved. Germline V gene lookup returns CDR1 MNHNS and CDR2 SASEGT. The CDR3 extends over 12 amino acids. Deletions cut 4 bases from V and 5 bases from J, with 8 bases between. As DNA, the CDR3 is TGTGCCAGCAGTGTCCTTTCAACTGAAGCTTTCTTT. This gives the protein CASSVLSTEAFF.

V and J are TRBV28 and TRBJ1-3, with no clear D. V lost 6 bases to trimming and J lost 4 bases, with 7 bases between them. CDR3 length: 12 residues. Germline V CDR1 and CDR2: MDHEN, SYDVKM. DNA for the CDR3: TGTGCCAGCAGCATGAGGGGAAACACCATATATTTT. Amino acid sequence: CASSMRGNTIYF.

This clonotype has more than one count but fewer than ten. V gene TRBV2 combines with J gene TRBJ1-1, with D perhaps matching TRBD1 (6 bases). CDR1 and CDR2 (germline): SNHLY, FYNNEI. V lost 8 bases to trimming and J lost 1 base, with 14 bases between them. CDR3 size: 14 residues. The CDR3 DNA reads as TGTGCCAGCGGGCAGGGGAAAAGGAACACTGAAGCTTTCTTT. It translates to CASGQGKRNTEAFF.

Ten or more counts support this clonotype. The chain employs TRBV7-9 and TRBJ2-5; D is unclear. CDR1 and CDR2 from the germline V gene are SEHNR and FQNEAQ (reference sequence). The CDR3 extends over 14 amino acids. Trimming left V 3 bases short and J 4 bases short, with 12 bases between. The CDR3 sequence: CASSFSISTETQYF. Written as DNA, the CDR3 is TGTGCCAGCAGCTTTTCGATCAGTACAGAGACCCAGTACTTC.

This clonotype was seen a few times. CDR3 bases: TGTGCCAGCAGCCAAGTCGAGGGGGGCTCTAGCACAGATACGCAGTATTTT. It codes for CASSQVEGGSSTDTQYF. The gene calls are TRBV4-2 and TRBJ2-3, with D perhaps matching TRBD1 or TRBD2 (6 bases each). This CDR3 comprises 17 residues. Trimming shortened V by 1 base and J by 0 bases, and 14 bases separated the two germline ends. Germline CDR1 LGHNA, CDR2 YNFKEQ.

In regard to this clonotype: The CDR3 end shows no conserved phenylalanine or tryptophan, and so a read error is likely. The rearrangement uses TRBV20-1 and TRBJ1-6, with D perhaps TRBD1 (5 bases). This CDR3 contains 16 residues. Germline loops: CDR1 DFQATT, CDR2 SNEGSKA (reference sequence). Deletions cut 3 bases from V and 5 bases from J, with 17 bases between. For the CDR3, the DNA is TGCAGTGCTAGCTCGTTTGGGGGTGCCAATAATTCACCCCTCCACATT. Its translation is CSASSFGGANNSPLHI.

This clonotype was detected many times. The rearrangement joins TRBV10-2 to TRBJ1-3; D not resolved. Germline V lookup: CDR1 WSHSY, CDR2 SAAADI. V was pared by 6 bases and J by 0 bases, with 12 bases between. The CDR3 runs to 15 residues. CDR3 bases: TGCGCCAGCAGGGTTGATGGCTTCTCTGGAAACACCATATATTTT. It is translated as CASRVDGFSGNTIYF.

This clonotype was counted a few times. J is TRBJ1-1 and V is TRBV7-3; D unresolved. The V and J ends lost 6 bases and 0 bases respectively, with 8 bases between them. Per the germline V gene, CDR1 is SGHTA and CDR2 is FQGTGA. The CDR3 is 13 residues long. The CDR3 region is CASSRAMNTEAFF. DNA for the CDR3: TGTGCCAGCAGTAGGGCCATGAACACTGAAGCTTTCTTT.

This sequence joins TRBV14 and TRBJ2-1, with 9 bases lining up with TRBD1. The CDR3 is made up of 15 amino acids. V dropped 4 bases and J dropped 4; count of bases not matched to a gene: 5. Per the germline V gene, CDR1 is SGHDN and CDR2 is FVKESK. The CDR3 sequence: CASSRGDRAYNEQFF. The CDR3 DNA follows: TGTGCCAGCAGCCGCGGGGACAGGGCTTACAATGAGCAGTTCTTC.

The rearrangement links TRBV18 to TRBJ2-5, with TRBD1 identical over 7 bases. The V gene end was trimmed by 3 bases and the J gene end by 5 bases; junction bases not matched to a gene: 15. CDR3 length: 17 amino acids. Germline assignment: CDR1 KGHSH and CDR2 LQKENI. The CDR3 reads CASSPSPHRGLTETQYF. Here the CDR3 DNA reads TGTGCCAGCTCACCCAGTCCACACAGGGGTCTGACGGAGACCCAGTACTTC.

In regard to this clonotype: A much more abundant neighbour one base away suggests this may be a read error. The V call is TRBV20-1, the J call TRBJ2-7; the D gene is possibly TRBD2 (5 bases). Germline loops: CDR1 DFQATT, CDR2 SNEGSKA (reference sequence). The CDR3 length is 11 residues. DNA of the CDR3: TGCAGTGTTAGAGTTCCGGGAGAGCAGTACGTC. Protein product: CSVRVPGEQYV.

This clonotype has just one count. It is likely a read error, because the conserved phenylalanine at the end of the CDR3 is missing. The chain employs TRBV14 and TRBJ2-6; D might be TRBD1 (5 bases). The CDR3 has 18 residues. V lost 6 bases to trimming and J lost 0 bases, with 18 bases between them. Germline loops: CDR1 SGHDN, CDR2 FVKESK. The chain's CDR3 is CASSSLETVLSGANVLTS. In DNA form, the CDR3 reads TGTGCCAGCAGTTCCCTCGAGACAGTCCTCTCTGGGGCCAACGTCCTGACTTCC.

This clonotype was detected a few times. The chain carries TRBV6-1 and TRBJ2-7; TRBD2 matches at 7 bases. The junction had 10 bases not matched to a gene; V was cut back by 11 bases and J by 3 bases. CDR3 length: 13 residues. Germline V gives CDR1 MNHNS, CDR2 SASEGT. The CDR3 is CAPPGGAIYEQYV. CDR3 nucleotide sequence: TGTGCCCCCCCGGGGGGAGCTATCTACGAGCAGTACGTC.

Concerning this clonotype: A much larger clone lies one base from this, so it may be a read error. The chain is built from TRBV20-1 and TRBJ2-5, with a tentative D call TRBD1 (6 bases). V was pared by 0 bases and J by 5 bases, with 16 bases between. This CDR3 has 15 residues. The germline gives CDR1 DFQATT, CDR2 SNEGSKA (reference sequence). The CDR3 is CSARESYRAEETQYF. In DNA form, the CDR3 reads TGCAGTGCTAGAGAATCTTACAGGGCGGAGGAGACCCAGTACTTC.

This clonotype was picked up many times. V usage is TRBV6-6 and J usage is TRBJ2-7; maybe TRBD1 (6 bases). V lost 0 bases and J 0 bases, leaving 9 bases between the germline ends. This CDR3 region has 15 residues. From germline, CDR1 is MNHNY and CDR2 SVGAGI (reference sequence). The CDR3 sequence is CASSYSPTGSYEQYV. Written as DNA, the CDR3 is TGTGCCAGCAGTTACTCCCCGACAGGCTCCTACGAGCAGTACGTC.

This chain uses TRBV3-1 with TRBJ2-7, with a weak D call TRBD2 (5 bases). V was shortened by 4 bases and J by 5 bases, with 18 bases between the two germline ends. The CDR3 is 15 amino acids. Germline V gene lookup returns CDR1 LGHDT and CDR2 YNNKEL (reference sequence). In DNA, the CDR3 is TGTGCCAGCAGCCCCCGATCGAGGGAAAGGGACGAGCAGTACGTC. Translation gives CASSPRSRERDEQYV.

In regard to this clonotype: A much larger clone is a single base away; this may be a read error. The rearrangement uses TRBV7-2 and TRBJ1-1, with D uncertain. The V end lost 1 base, the J end lost 8 bases, and 8 bases lay between the germline ends. The CDR3 runs to 12 residues. Germline CDR1 reads SGHTA; CDR2 reads FQGNSA. The CDR3 loop reads CASSLDSGEAFF. CDR3 sequence (DNA): TGTGCCAGCAGCTTAGACTCGGGGGAAGCTTTCTTT.